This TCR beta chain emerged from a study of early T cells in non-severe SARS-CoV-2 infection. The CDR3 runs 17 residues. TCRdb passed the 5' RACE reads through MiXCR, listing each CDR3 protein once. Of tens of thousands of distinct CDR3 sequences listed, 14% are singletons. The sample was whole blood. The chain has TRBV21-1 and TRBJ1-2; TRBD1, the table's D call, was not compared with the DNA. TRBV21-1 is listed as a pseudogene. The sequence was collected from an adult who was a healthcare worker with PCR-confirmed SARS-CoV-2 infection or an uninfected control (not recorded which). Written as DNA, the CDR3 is TGTGCCAGCAGCTCGAGGGACATACAAAGTGAGAACTATGGCTACACCTTC. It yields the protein CASSSRDIQSENYGYTF.